One sample yielded the 20 T cell receptor beta chains listed below, sequenced in a study of blood T cell repertoires in COVID-19. Profiled with immunoSEQ multiplex PCR; TCRdb holds only in-frame clones, not every one. This sample has approximately 280,000 clones, with 90% found just once. The sample was PBMCs or T cells enriched from blood (not recorded which). The origin of the receptors is a woman aged 18-35 years with acute COVID-19.

Only a few counts were recorded for this clone. The gene calls are TRBV5-1 and TRBJ1-1, with a weak D call TRBD1 (5 bases). The CDR3 has 15 amino acids. Germline lookup yields CDR1 SGHRS and CDR2 YFSETQ. Trimming left V 0 bases short and J 6 bases short, with 15 bases between. CDR3 sequence (DNA): TGCGCCAGCAGCTTGGGCTCGGGGGGAGGGGCTGAAGCTTTCTTT. It specifies CASSLGSGGGAEAFF.

V usage is TRBV6-5 and J usage is TRBJ2-3; TRBD1 matches at 9 bases. There are 15 residues in the CDR3. Germline CDR1 MNHEY, CDR2 SVGAGI. The ends lost 4 bases at V and 2 bases at J; junction bases unmatched: 4. The CDR3 coding sequence is TGTGCCAGCAGTTTACAGGGGGCGAACACAGATACGCAGTATTTT. This codes for CASSLQGANTDTQYF.

This rearrangement joins TRBV12-3 or TRBV12-4 to TRBJ2-1; no clear D. V shed 6 bases and J shed 5 bases, with 5 bases lying between them. The CDR3 consists of 11 residues. Written as DNA, the CDR3 is TGTGCCAGCAGCCTCCACAATGAGCAGTTCTTC. Its translation: CASSLHNEQFF.

This sequence joins TRBV5-4 and TRBJ1-1; D perhaps matches TRBD1 (5 bases). V lost 0 bases, J lost 7 bases, and 7 bases lay in between. CDR3 length: 12 amino acids. Germline-derived CDR1 and CDR2 are SGHNT and YYREEE (reference sequence). CDR3 amino acids: CASSLGDFEAFF. Written as DNA, the CDR3 is TGTGCCAGCAGCTTGGGGGACTTTGAAGCTTTCTTT.

The chain is built from TRBV19 and TRBJ2-6; 10 bases agree with TRBD1. The CDR3 sequence is 17 residues long. Germline V CDR1 and CDR2: LNHDA, SQIVND (reference sequence). J was trimmed by 4 bases and V by 5 bases; bases with no gene match: 8. Here the CDR3 reads CASSPDRGHSGANVLTF. Written as DNA, the CDR3 is TGTGCCAGTAGTCCCGACAGGGGGCACTCGGGGGCCAACGTCCTGACTTTC.

The chain combines TRBV7-2 with TRBJ2-7; weak D call: TRBD2 (6 bases). The CDR3 runs 15 residues. Trimming cost V 4 bases and J 0 bases, with 13 bases left between them. CDR1 SGHTA and CDR2 FQGNSA come from the germline V gene. Written as DNA, the CDR3 is TGTGCCAGCAGCTACCGACTAGGTAGCTCCTACGAGCAGTACTTC. Translating it yields CASSYRLGSSYEQYF.

The chain is built from TRBV5-1 and TRBJ1-2; D perhaps matches TRBD1 (5 bases). V shed 4 bases and J shed 4 bases, with 20 bases lying between them. This CDR3 contains 16 residues. Germline CDR1 SGHRS, CDR2 YFSETQ. The CDR3 loop is CASSIKGAFGVYGYTF. In nucleotides, the CDR3 is TGCGCCAGCAGCATAAAAGGGGCCTTCGGCGTCTATGGCTACACCTTC.

V usage is TRBV27 and J usage is TRBJ2-1; D perhaps matches TRBD1 (5 bases). This CDR3 contains 17 residues. Per germline, CDR1 MNHEY and CDR2 SMNVEV (reference sequence). V was trimmed by 4 bases and J by 3 bases, leaving 19 bases between them. CDR3 DNA: TGTGCCAGCAGTTATATTATTGACAGACTTGTCTACAATGAGCAGTTCTTC. Amino acids: CASSYIIDRLVYNEQFF.

The chain employs TRBV10-2 and TRBJ2-1, with 9 bases fitting TRBD2. V gave up 7 bases and J gave up 0 bases; unmatched junction bases: 4. Germline V gives CDR1 WSHSY, CDR2 SAAADI. The CDR3 is made up of 15 amino acids. The CDR3 loop reads CASMLAGSSYNEQFF. In DNA form, the CDR3 reads TGCGCCAGCATGCTAGCGGGGTCCTCCTACAATGAGCAGTTCTTC.

The table lists this clone with a count of one. The chain links TRBV7-6 to TRBJ2-5; 7 bases fit TRBD1. The CDR3 spans 15 residues. The germline gives CDR1 SGHVS, CDR2 FNYEAQ. V shed 4 bases and J 5 bases; nucleotides not matched to a gene: 10. In DNA, the CDR3 is TGTGCCAGCAGCTACCGGACAGGATCGTGGGAGACCCAGTACTTC. As protein: CASSYRTGSWETQYF.

This chain links TRBV7-9 with TRBJ1-2; D is ambiguous. The CDR3 has 13 amino acids. CDR1 SEHNR and CDR2 FQNEAQ come from the germline V gene (reference sequence). V was cut by 4 bases and J by 11 bases, with 17 bases left in between. The DNA of the CDR3 is TGTGCCAGCAGCTCAGATGAGGGTGTTTTGTACACCTTC. Its protein product is CASSSDEGVLYTF.

This clone occurred a few times. The chain employs TRBV11-2 and TRBJ2-1; the match to TRBD2 covers 12 bases. CDR1 SGHAT and CDR2 FQNNGV come from the germline V gene. This CDR3 region has 18 residues. The V segment lost 4 bases and the J segment 1 base; nucleotides outside the gene matches: 8. The CDR3 DNA sequence: TGTGCCAGCAGCTCGCCTCGGACTAGCGGGAAATCCTACAATGAGCAGTTCTTC. Amino acids: CASSSPRTSGKSYNEQFF.

The rearrangement joins TRBV7-8 to TRBJ2-7, with 8 bases lining up with TRBD1. The J segment lost 1 base and the V segment lost 1 base, leaving 6 bases of the junction unmatched. Germline-derived CDR1 and CDR2 are SGHVS and FQNEAQ. The CDR3 has 16 amino acids. CDR3 in amino acids: CASSLGDRGFSYEQYF. In DNA, the CDR3 is TGTGCCAGCAGCTTAGGAGACAGGGGCTTTTCCTACGAGCAGTACTTC.

The rearrangement joins TRBV19 to TRBJ2-2, with 8 bases fitting TRBD1. The CDR3 runs to 15 residues. Germline CDR1 reads LNHDA; CDR2 reads SQIVND (reference sequence). V lost 2 bases and J lost 5; bases outside the gene matches: 4. As DNA, the CDR3 is TGTGCCAGTAGTATACAGGGGGCGCGGACCGGGGAGCTGTTTTTT. It yields the protein CASSIQGARTGELFF.

The chain joins TRBV6-5 to TRBJ2-7; 10 bases line up with TRBD1. J gave up 3 bases and V 6 bases, and 5 bases lay outside the gene matches. The CDR3 contains 14 residues. CDR1 and CDR2 (germline): MNHEY, SVGAGI. The CDR3 DNA reads TGTGCCAGCAGATTTGGACAGGGGGACTACGAGCAGTACTTC. Amino acids: CASRFGQGDYEQYF.

For the CDR3, the DNA is TGTGCCAGCAGAACGCGGGACGCCGACCGTTCACCCCTCCACTTT. Translation gives CASRTRDADRSPLHF. V gene TRBV7-8 combines with J gene TRBJ1-6; perhaps TRBD1 as D (5 bases). The CDR3 runs 15 residues. Per germline, CDR1 SGHVS and CDR2 FQNEAQ. V dropped 6 bases and J dropped 9 bases, with 18 bases sitting between them.

V usage is TRBV5-1 and J usage is TRBJ1-4, with TRBD1 matching 8 bases. Losses at the gene ends were 1 base for V and 0 bases for J; bases not matched to a gene: 2. From germline, CDR1 is SGHRS and CDR2 YFSETQ. The CDR3 loop spans 16 amino acids. The CDR3: CASSLRTGSTNEKLFF. The DNA of the CDR3 is TGCGCCAGCAGCTTGCGGACAGGGTCAACTAATGAAAAACTGTTTTTT.

The chain combines TRBV6-5 with TRBJ2-5; 8 bases map to TRBD2. V shed 4 bases, J shed 8 bases, and the junction held 15 bases outside the gene matches. Germline V gives CDR1 MNHEY, CDR2 SVGAGI. The CDR3 extends over 16 amino acids. In DNA, the CDR3 is TGTGCCAGCAGTTCCCACGGACTAGCCGAGAAGAGAACCCAGTACTTC. Amino acids: CASSSHGLAEKRTQYF.

This chain links TRBV11-2 with TRBJ2-2; D gene uncertain. Germline assignment: CDR1 SGHAT and CDR2 FQNNGV. V was pared by 3 bases and J by 8 bases, with 22 bases between. The CDR3 has 17 residues. The CDR3 DNA is TGTGCCAGCAGCTTTGGTTTTATTGAGATATTATCGGGGGAGCTGTTTTTT. It yields the protein CASSFGFIEILSGELFF. Complete variable domain (other parts from reference TRBV11-2 and TRBJ2-2): EAGVAQSPRYKIIEKRQSVAFWCNPISGHATLYWYQQILGQGPKLLIQFQNNGVVDDSQLPKDRFSAERLKGVDSTLKIQPAKLEDSAVYLCASSFGFIEILSGELFFGEGSRLTVL.

The rearrangement links TRBV28 to TRBJ1-4; 8 bases fit TRBD1. The CDR3 totals 16 residues. J was trimmed by 5 bases and V by 7 bases; bases with no gene match: 12. Germline V gives CDR1 MDHEN, CDR2 SYDVKM. Written as DNA, the CDR3 is TGTGCCAGCACCCCCCCGTCGGGACAGGCGAATGAAAAACTGTTTTTT. Its translation is CASTPPSGQANEKLFF.